These T cell receptor beta chains were read from a single sample in a study of Ad26.COV2.S vaccination and SARS-CoV-2 variants. Repertoires were generated with immunoSEQ multiplex PCR, while TCRdb's copy carries only in-frame clones and drops some. Of some 45,000 clones in the sample, 83% were seen once. Sequenced material: peripheral blood, taken after recovery from COVID-19. These TCRs come from a human donor who had recovered from COVID-19. Both conserved end residues are part of each CDR3. D genes are given only for firm matches. Only part of the rows carry a size: once, few, many, or a class if the clone is expanded.

V	D	size	J	DNA	CDR3
TRBV4-1	.	few	TRBJ1-1	TGCGCCAGCAGCCAAGAAGCAAGACTCACTGAAGCTTTCTTT	CASSQEARLTEAFF
TRBV5-4	.	.	TRBJ1-3	TGTGCCAGCAGTCCTGGGGGGGCTAGAGAAAACACCATATATTTT	CASSPGGARENTIYF
TRBV30	.	.	TRBJ1-1	TGTGCCTGGCTTGGGGCTAGCACTGAAGCTTTCTTT	CAWLGASTEAFF
TRBV21-1	.	.	TRBJ2-1	TGTGCCAGCAGCAAAACAAGCGGTTACTACAATGAGCAGTTCTTC	CASSKTSGYYNEQFF
TRBV24-1	.	.	TRBJ2-7	TGTGCCACCAGAAAGGCGTGTAGGGAGCAGTACTTC	CATRKACREQYF
TRBV28	.	few	TRBJ2-6	TGTGCCACCTTAGCCCGGGGGAAAACTGGGGCCAACGTCCTGACTTTC	CATLARGKTGANVLTF
TRBV5-1	.	.	TRBJ1-2	TGCGCCAGCAGCTTGGAGACCTATGGCTACACCTTC	CASSLETYGYTF
TRBV7-2	TRBD2	once	TRBJ2-5	TGTGCCAGCAGCGTGACGGCCGGGACTAGCGGGACAGGGGCCCAGTACTTC	CASSVTAGTSGTGAQYF
TRBV15	.	.	TRBJ2-7	TGTGCCACCAGCAATAGCCCGGGCGAGCAGTACTTC	CATSNSPGEQYF
TRBV24-1	.	.	TRBJ2-3	TGTGCCACCAGTGCGCCCGACTTGCGAGATACGCAGTATTTT	CATSAPDLRDTQYF
TRBV5-1	.	.	TRBJ2-5	TGCGCCAGCAGCCCCCAAGGGTCGTACAGGCTCCAAGAGACCCAGTACTTC	CASSPQGSYRLQETQYF
TRBV7-9	.	.	TRBJ2-3	TGTGCCAGCAGCCCCTTGGTAGACCGAGGGGGAACCCGCACAGATACGCAGTATTTT	CASSPLVDRGGTRTDTQYF
TRBV12-3/TRBV12-4	.	.	TRBJ1-1	TGTGCCAGCAGCCCAGGATCTGGAGCTTTCTTT	CASSPGSGAFF
TRBV12-3/TRBV12-4	.	few	TRBJ1-6	TGTGCCAGTAGCAGGGGATCAAATTCACCCCTCCACTTT	CASSRGSNSPLHF
TRBV20-1	.	.	TRBJ2-1	TGCAGTGCAAGGGAGTACAATGAGCAGTTCTTC	CSAREYNEQFF
TRBV7-9	.	.	TRBJ1-1	TGTGCCAGCAGCTCTGGGGGCCTCGCTGAAGCTTTCTTT	CASSSGGLAEAFF
TRBV2	.	once	TRBJ1-6	TGTGCCAGCAGTGAAGAAGACACTGGAAATAATTCACCCCTCCACTTT	CASSEEDTGNNSPLHF
TRBV2	.	.	TRBJ1-1	TGTGCCAGCAGTGAACAGGGGTATGGAAACACTGAAGCTTTCTTT	CASSEQGYGNTEAFF
TRBV5-1	.	.	TRBJ2-1	TGCGCCAGCAGCGGGGACCTCGGTTTCAATGAGCAGTTCTTC	CASSGDLGFNEQFF
TRBV6-4	.	.	TRBJ1-2	TGTGCCAGCAGTGAGACTTTTAAAAGGGGCCCCATCTATGGCTACACCTTC	CASSETFKRGPIYGYTF
TRBV7-9	.	.	TRBJ1-1	TGTGCCAGCACGTGGGGGTTGTCGAACACTGAAGCTTTCTTT	CASTWGLSNTEAFF
TRBV12-5	.	.	TRBJ1-1	TGTGCTAGTGGTTTGGGAATGAACACTGAAGCTTTCTTT	CASGLGMNTEAFF
TRBV9	TRBD1	few	TRBJ1-2	TGTGCCAGCAGCGTCGACAGGGGTCACTATGGCTACACCTTC	CASSVDRGHYGYTF
TRBV2	.	once	TRBJ1-2	TGTGCCAGCAATGGGGAGAAACTAAATGGCTACACCTTC	CASNGEKLNGYTF
TRBV27	.	once	TRBJ1-1	TGTGCCAGCAGTTTCCCGGGACGGAGGGGGTCTGAAGCTTTCTTT	CASSFPGRRGSEAFF
TRBV19	.	.	TRBJ1-5	TGTGCCAGTGCCCCGCCTTCTAGCAATCAGCCCCAGCATTTT	CASAPPSSNQPQHF
TRBV3-1/TRBV3-2	TRBD2	.	TRBJ2-5	TGTGCCAGCAGCCAAGATGTAGCGGGGGCGGAGGAGACCCAGTACTTC	CASSQDVAGAEETQYF
TRBV18	.	.	TRBJ1-2	TGTGCCAGCTCGCTAACCCCGGGACAACTAACGAACTATGGCTACACCTTC	CASSLTPGQLTNYGYTF
TRBV7-8	.	.	TRBJ2-5	TGTGCCAGCAGCTTACAGGGGTGGGAGACCCAGTACTTC	CASSLQGWETQYF